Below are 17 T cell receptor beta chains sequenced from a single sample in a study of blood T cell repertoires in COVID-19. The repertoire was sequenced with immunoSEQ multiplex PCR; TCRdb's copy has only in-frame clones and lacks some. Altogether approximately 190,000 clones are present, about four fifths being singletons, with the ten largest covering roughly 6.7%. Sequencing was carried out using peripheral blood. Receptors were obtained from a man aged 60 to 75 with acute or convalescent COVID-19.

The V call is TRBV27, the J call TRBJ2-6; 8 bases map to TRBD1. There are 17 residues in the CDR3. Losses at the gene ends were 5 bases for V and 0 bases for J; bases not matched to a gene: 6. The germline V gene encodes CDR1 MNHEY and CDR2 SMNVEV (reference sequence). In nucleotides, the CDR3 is TGTGCCAGCAGTGCCGGGACAGGCTCCTCTGGGGCCAACGTCCTGACTTTC. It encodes CASSAGTGSSGANVLTF.

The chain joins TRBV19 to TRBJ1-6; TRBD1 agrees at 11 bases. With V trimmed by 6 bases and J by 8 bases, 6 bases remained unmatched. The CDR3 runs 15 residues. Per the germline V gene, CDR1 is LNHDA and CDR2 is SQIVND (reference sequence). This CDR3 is CASSRTGGDDSPLHF. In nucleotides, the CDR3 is TGTGCCAGTAGCCGGACAGGGGGCGACGATTCACCCCTCCACTTT.

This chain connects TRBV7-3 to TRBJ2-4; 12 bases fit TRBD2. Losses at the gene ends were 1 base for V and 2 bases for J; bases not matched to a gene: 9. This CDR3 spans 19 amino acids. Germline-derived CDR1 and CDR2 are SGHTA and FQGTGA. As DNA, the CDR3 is TGTGCCAGCAGCTTAAGTATGACTAGCGGGAGCCGGCCCAAAAACATTCAGTACTTC. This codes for CASSLSMTSGSRPKNIQYF.

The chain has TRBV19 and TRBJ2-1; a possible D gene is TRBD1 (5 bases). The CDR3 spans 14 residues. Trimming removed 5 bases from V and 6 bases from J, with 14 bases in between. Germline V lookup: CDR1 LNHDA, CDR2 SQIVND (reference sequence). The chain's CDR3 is CASSSPAGINEQFF. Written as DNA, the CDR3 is TGTGCCAGTAGTTCCCCGGCAGGGATCAATGAGCAGTTCTTC.

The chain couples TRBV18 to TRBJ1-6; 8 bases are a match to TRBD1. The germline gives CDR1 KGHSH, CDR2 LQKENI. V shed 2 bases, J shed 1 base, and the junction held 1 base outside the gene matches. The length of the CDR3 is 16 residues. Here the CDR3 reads CASSPRDRSYNSPLHF. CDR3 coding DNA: TGTGCCAGCTCACCAAGGGACAGGTCCTATAATTCACCCCTCCACTTT.

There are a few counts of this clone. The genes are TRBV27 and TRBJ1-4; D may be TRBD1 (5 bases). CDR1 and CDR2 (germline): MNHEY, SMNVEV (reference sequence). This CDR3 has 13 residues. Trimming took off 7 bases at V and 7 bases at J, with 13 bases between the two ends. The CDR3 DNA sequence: TGTGCCAGCATGGACATATTAAGTGAAAAACTGTTTTTT. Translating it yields CASMDILSEKLFF.

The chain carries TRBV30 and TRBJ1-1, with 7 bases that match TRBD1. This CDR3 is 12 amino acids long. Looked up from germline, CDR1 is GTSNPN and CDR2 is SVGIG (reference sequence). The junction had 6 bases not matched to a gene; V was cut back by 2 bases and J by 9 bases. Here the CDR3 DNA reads TGTGCCTGGAGTCCCAGACAGGGTAAAGCTTTCTTT. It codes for CAWSPRQGKAFF. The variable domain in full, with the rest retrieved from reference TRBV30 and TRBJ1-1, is SQTIHQWPATLVQPVGSPLSLECTVEGTSNPNLYWYRQAAGRGLQLLFYSVGIGQISSEVPQNLSASRPQDRQFILSSKKLLLSDSGFYLCAWSPRQGKAFFGQGTRLTVV.

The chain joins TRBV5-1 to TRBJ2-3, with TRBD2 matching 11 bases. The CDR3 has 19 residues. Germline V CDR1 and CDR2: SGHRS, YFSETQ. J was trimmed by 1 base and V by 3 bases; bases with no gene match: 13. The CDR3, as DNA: TGCGCCAGCAGCTCACCAAGTTTACTAGCGGGGGCCGGCACAGATACGCAGTATTTT. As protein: CASSSPSLLAGAGTDTQYF. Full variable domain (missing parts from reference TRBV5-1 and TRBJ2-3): KAGVTQTPRYLIKTRGQQVTLSCSPISGHRSVSWYQQTPGQGLQFLFEYFSETQRNKGNFPGRFSGRQFSNSRSEMNVSTLELGDSALYLCASSSPSLLAGAGTDTQYFGPGTRLTVL.

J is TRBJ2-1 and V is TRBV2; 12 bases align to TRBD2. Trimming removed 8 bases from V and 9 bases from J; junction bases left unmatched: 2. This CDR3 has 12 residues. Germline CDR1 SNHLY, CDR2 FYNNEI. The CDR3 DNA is TGTGCCAGCCTAGCGGGGGGGACTGAGCAGTTCTTC. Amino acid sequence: CASLAGGTEQFF. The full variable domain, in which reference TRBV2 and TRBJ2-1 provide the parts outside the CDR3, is EPEVTQTPSHQVTQMGQEVILRCVPISNHLYFYWYRQILGQKVEFLVSFYNNEISEKSEIFDDQFSVERPDGSNFTLKIRSTKLEDSAMYFCASLAGGTEQFFGPGTRLTVL.

CDR3 sequence reads: CASSYSGVGDTEAFF. CDR3 in DNA: TGTGCCAGCAGTTACTCAGGGGTCGGTGACACTGAAGCTTTCTTT. This chain links TRBV6-5 with TRBJ1-1; D is possibly TRBD1 (5 bases). Trimming removed 0 bases at V and 3 bases at J, with 11 bases between. This CDR3 contains 15 residues. Germline V CDR1 and CDR2: MNHEY, SVGAGI.

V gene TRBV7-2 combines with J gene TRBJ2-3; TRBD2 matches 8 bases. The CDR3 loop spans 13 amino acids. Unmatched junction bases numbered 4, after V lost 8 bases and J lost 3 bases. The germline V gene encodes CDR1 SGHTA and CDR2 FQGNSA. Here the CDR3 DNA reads TGTGCCAGCGAAATAGCGGGAACAGATACGCAGTATTTT. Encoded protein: CASEIAGTDTQYF.

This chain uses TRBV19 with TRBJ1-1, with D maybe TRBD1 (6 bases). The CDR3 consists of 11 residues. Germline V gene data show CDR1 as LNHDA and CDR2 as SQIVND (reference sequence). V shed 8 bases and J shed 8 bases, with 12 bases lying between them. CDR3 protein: CASRDIREAFF. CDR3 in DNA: TGTGCCAGTCGGGACATCCGGGAAGCTTTCTTT.

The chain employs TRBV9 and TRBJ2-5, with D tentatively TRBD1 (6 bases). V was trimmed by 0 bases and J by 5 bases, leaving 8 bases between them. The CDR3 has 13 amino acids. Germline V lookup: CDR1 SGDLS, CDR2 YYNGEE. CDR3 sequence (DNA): TGTGCCAGCAGCGTAGAGCAGGGGGAGACCCAGTACTTC. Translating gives CASSVEQGETQYF.

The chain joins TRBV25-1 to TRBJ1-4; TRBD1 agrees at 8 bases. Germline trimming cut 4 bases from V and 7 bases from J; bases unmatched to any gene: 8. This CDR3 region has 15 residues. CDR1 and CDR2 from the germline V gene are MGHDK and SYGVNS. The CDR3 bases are TGTGCCAGCAGTGTCGACAGGGGATTTGGTGAAAAACTGTTTTTT. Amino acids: CASSVDRGFGEKLFF.

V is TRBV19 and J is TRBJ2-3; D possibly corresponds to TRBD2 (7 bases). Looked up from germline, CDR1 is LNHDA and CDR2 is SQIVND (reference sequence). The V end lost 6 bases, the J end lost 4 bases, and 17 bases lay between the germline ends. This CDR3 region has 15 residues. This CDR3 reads CASSWGTGGPDTQYF. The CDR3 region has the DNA TGTGCCAGTAGCTGGGGCACGGGGGGCCCAGATACGCAGTATTTT.

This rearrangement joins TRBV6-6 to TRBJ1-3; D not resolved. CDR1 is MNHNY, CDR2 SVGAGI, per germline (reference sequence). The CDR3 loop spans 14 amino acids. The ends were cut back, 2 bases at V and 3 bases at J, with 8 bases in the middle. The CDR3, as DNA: TGTGCCAGCAGTTACGGGGAGGATGGAAACACCATATATTTT. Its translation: CASSYGEDGNTIYF.

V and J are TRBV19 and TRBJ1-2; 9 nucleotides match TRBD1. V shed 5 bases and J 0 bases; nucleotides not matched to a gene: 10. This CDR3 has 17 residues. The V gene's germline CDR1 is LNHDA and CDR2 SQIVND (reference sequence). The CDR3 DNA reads TGTGCCAGTAGTCCAACCGGGACAGGGTATCCTAACTATGGCTACACCTTC. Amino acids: CASSPTGTGYPNYGYTF.